One sample yielded the 13 T cell receptor beta chains listed below, sequenced in a study of blood T cell repertoires in COVID-19. Produced via immunoSEQ multiplex PCR; TCRdb's table is partial and in-frame only. The data contain tens of thousands of clones, 85% of them singletons. Input material: peripheral blood. The origin of the receptors is a man aged 60 to 75 with active or convalescent COVID-19.

The chain combines TRBV6-5 with TRBJ1-1; D possibly corresponds to TRBD1 (6 bases). V was trimmed by 4 bases and J by 1 base, leaving 10 bases between them. The CDR3 extends over 14 amino acids. Germline V gives CDR1 MNHEY, CDR2 SVGAGI. The DNA for the CDR3 is TGTGCCAGCAGTTTCGGACAGACGAACACTGAAGCTTTCTTT. Amino acid sequence: CASSFGQTNTEAFF.

The rearrangement links TRBV11-3 to TRBJ1-2; unclear D gene. The CDR3 extends over 12 amino acids. Germline V gene sequence: CDR1 SGHNT, CDR2 YENEEA. The V end was cut by 4 bases, the J end by 4 bases, with 7 bases between. CDR3 bases: TGTGCCAGCAGCTCAGCAGGCTATGGCTACACCTTC. Translating gives CASSSAGYGYTF.

The genes are TRBV28 and TRBJ1-2; TRBD1 might be the D (6 bases). CDR3 size: 12 residues. The V and J ends lost 7 bases and 3 bases respectively, with 9 bases between them. Germline CDR1 is MDHEN and CDR2 is SYDVKM. The CDR3 sequence: CASMGADYGYTF. For the CDR3, the DNA is TGTGCCAGCATGGGGGCGGACTATGGCTACACCTTC.

This clone turned up a few times. This chain uses TRBV5-1 with TRBJ1-4; D may be TRBD1 (6 bases). Germline V CDR1 and CDR2: SGHRS, YFSETQ. The CDR3 has 15 amino acids. Trimming left V 2 bases short and J 3 bases short, with 11 bases between. CDR3 DNA: TGCGCCAGCAGCTTTGCGGGGGCGCCTAATGAAAAACTGTTTTTT. Translated: CASSFAGAPNEKLFF.

This chain joins TRBV24-1 and TRBJ1-1; no firm D call. The CDR3 has 9 amino acids. V lost 12 bases, J lost 5 bases, and 6 bases lay in between. Germline lookup yields CDR1 KGHDR and CDR2 SFDVKD. CDR3 protein: CASRTEAFF. The CDR3 region has the DNA TGTGCCTCTAGAACTGAAGCTTTCTTT.

The V gene is TRBV4-3, the J gene TRBJ1-2, with 8 nucleotides matching TRBD1. Trimming removed 3 bases from V and 7 bases from J; junction bases left unmatched: 13. Germline-derived CDR1 and CDR2 are LGHNA and YSLEER. CDR3 length: 16 residues. CDR3 sequence: CASSHAGGISGSGYTF. The CDR3 coding sequence is TGCGCCAGCAGCCACGCAGGGGGCATCTCAGGGAGTGGCTACACCTTC.

Sample share makes this clone medium-sized. The chain employs TRBV5-1 and TRBJ2-3; 8 nucleotides align to TRBD1. In germline, CDR1 is SGHRS, CDR2 YFSETQ. CDR3 size: 16 residues. The junction had 9 bases not matched to a gene; V was cut back by 4 bases and J by 2 bases. Here the CDR3 reads CASSLGDRWVTDTQYF. The CDR3 nucleotides are TGCGCCAGCAGCCTGGGGGACAGGTGGGTCACAGATACGCAGTATTTT.

This clone was found once. The CDR3 region is CASGSPGPYEQYV. The CDR3 bases are TGTGCCAGCGGTTCTCCGGGTCCATACGAGCAGTACGTC. V and J are TRBV28 and TRBJ2-7; D unresolved. The V end was cut by 8 bases, the J end by 4 bases, with 15 bases between. The CDR3 spans 13 residues. Germline V CDR1 and CDR2: MDHEN, SYDVKM.

The V gene is TRBV29-1, the J gene TRBJ1-1, with 7 bases identical to TRBD1. Per the germline V gene, CDR1 is SQVTM and CDR2 is ANQGSEA. Unmatched junction bases numbered 13, after V lost 6 bases and J lost 6 bases. The CDR3 has 14 residues. Written as DNA, the CDR3 is TGCAGCGTATTCCAGACAGGGTCGTCCGCTGAAGCTTTCTTT. Translated: CSVFQTGSSAEAFF.

V is TRBV14 and J is TRBJ1-2; 7 bases match TRBD1. J lost 4 bases, V lost 7 bases, and 6 bases had no gene match. From germline, CDR1 is SGHDN and CDR2 FVKESK. The CDR3 is 13 residues long. The DNA of the CDR3 is TGTGCCAGCACCTGGACAGGAGGCTATGGCTACACCTTC. It yields the protein CASTWTGGYGYTF. Complete variable domain (other parts from reference TRBV14 and TRBJ1-2): EAGVTQFPSHSVIEKGQTVTLRCDPISGHDNLYWYRRVMGKEIKFLLHFVKESKQDESGMPNNRFLAERTGGTYSTLKVQPAELEDSGVYFCASTWTGGYGYTFGSGTRLTVV.

The chain uses TRBV29-1 and TRBJ1-1; 8 nucleotides line up with TRBD1. V lost 6 bases, J lost 5 bases, and 8 bases stayed unmatched. The CDR3 spans 13 residues. Per the germline V gene, CDR1 is SQVTM and CDR2 is ANQGSEA. The CDR3 bases are TGCAGCGTGGAGGACAGGGATCCTACTGAAGCTTTCTTT. This translates into CSVEDRDPTEAFF.

The chain uses TRBV5-6 and TRBJ2-7, with TRBD2 identical over 7 bases. Germline CDR1 SGHDT, CDR2 YYEEEE. The CDR3 length is 15 residues. J was trimmed by 3 bases and V by 6 bases; bases with no gene match: 12. The CDR3 bases are TGTGCCAGCACCTTCGGCGGGGGAAAGGGCTACGAGCAGTACGTC. Amino acids: CASTFGGGKGYEQYV.

V gene TRBV7-2 combines with J gene TRBJ2-5; 7 bases match TRBD2. CDR1 and CDR2 (germline): SGHTA, FQGNSA. Germline trimming cut 4 bases from V and 5 bases from J; bases unmatched to any gene: 13. CDR3 size: 16 residues. As DNA, the CDR3 is TGTGCCAGCAGCTCCCGACCTGGACTAGGCGGGGAGACCCAGTACTTC. Its protein is CASSSRPGLGGETQYF.